The entry that follows covers one TCR beta chain sequence. Some clones are missing from TCRdb's copy, which holds only in-frame ones; the method was immunoSEQ multiplex PCR. Of approximately 89,000 clones in the sample, around 87% were seen once. This record comes from a study of control samples from healthy donors and cancer patients. CDR3 size: 21 residues. Germline V gene sequence: CDR1 MGHRA, CDR2 YSYEKL. V was clipped by 0 bases and J by 0 bases, with 26 bases between them. The sequencing sample was made of blood. The chain uses TRBV4-1 and TRBJ1-1; tentatively, D is TRBD1 (5 bases). The TCR originated in a man in his fifties or sixties in good health. In nucleotides, the CDR3 is TGCGCCAGCAGCCAAGAAGGACTCAAGCTTCGGGGCCCGTCTATGAACACTGAAGCTTTCTTT. This gives the protein CASSQEGLKLRGPSMNTEAFF.